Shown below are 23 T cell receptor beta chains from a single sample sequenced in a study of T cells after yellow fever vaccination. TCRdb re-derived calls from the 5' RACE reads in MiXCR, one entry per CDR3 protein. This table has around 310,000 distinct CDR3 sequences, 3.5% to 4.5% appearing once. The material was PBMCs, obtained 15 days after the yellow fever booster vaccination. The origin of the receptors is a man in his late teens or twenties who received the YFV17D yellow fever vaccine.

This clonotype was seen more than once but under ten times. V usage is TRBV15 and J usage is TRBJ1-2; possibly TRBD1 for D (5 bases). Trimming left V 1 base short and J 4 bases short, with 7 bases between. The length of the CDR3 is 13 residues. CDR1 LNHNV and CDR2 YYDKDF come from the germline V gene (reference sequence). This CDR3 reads CATSRVQGYGYTF. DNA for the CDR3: TGTGCCACCAGCAGAGTGCAGGGCTATGGCTACACCTTC. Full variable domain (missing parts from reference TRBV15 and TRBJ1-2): DAMVIQNPRYQVTQFGKPVTLSCSQTLNHNVMYWYQQKSSQAPKLLFHYYDKDFNNEADTPDNFQSRRPNTSFCFLDIRSPGLGDTAMYLCATSRVQGYGYTFGSGTRLTVV.

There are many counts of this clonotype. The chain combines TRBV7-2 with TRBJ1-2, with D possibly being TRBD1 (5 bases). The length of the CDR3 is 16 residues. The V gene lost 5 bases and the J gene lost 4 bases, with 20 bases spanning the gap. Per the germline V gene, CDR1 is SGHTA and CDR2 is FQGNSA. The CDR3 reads CASSPLSTAKGYGYTF. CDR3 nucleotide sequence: TGTGCCAGCAGCCCTCTTTCGACAGCCAAGGGCTATGGCTACACCTTC.

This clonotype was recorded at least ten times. DNA of the CDR3: TGTGCCAGCAGTTTAAATGGGGGCTCGGGAGATACGCAGTATTTT. Residues: CASSLNGGSGDTQYF. V is TRBV27 and J is TRBJ2-3; D might be TRBD1 (6 bases). CDR1 and CDR2 from the germline V gene are MNHEY and SMNVEV (reference sequence). The CDR3 covers 15 residues. Trimming cost V 2 bases and J 5 bases, with 14 bases left between them.

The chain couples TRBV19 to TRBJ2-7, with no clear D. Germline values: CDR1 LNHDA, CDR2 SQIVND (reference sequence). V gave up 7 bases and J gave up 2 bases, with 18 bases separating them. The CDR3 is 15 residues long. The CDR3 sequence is CASKGGFLGTYEQYF. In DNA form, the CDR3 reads TGTGCCAGTAAGGGCGGCTTCCTGGGAACCTACGAGCAGTACTTC.

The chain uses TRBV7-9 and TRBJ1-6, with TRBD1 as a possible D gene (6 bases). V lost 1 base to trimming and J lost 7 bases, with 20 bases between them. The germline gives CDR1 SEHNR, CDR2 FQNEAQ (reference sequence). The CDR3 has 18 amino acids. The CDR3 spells CASSLVSGRGRGNSPLHF. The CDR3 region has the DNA TGTGCCAGCAGCTTAGTTTCGGGCCGAGGCAGGGGAAATTCACCCCTCCACTTT.

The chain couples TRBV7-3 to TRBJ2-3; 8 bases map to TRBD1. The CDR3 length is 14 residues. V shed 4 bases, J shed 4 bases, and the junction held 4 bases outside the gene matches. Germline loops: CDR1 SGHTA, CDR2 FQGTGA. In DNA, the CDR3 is TGTGCCAGCAGCTGGGACAGGTTTTCAGATACGCAGTATTTT. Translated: CASSWDRFSDTQYF.

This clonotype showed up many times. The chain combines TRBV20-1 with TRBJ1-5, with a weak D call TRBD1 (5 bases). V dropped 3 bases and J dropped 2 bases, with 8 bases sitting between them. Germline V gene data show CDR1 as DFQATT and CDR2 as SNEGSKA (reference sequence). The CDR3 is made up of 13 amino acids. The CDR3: CSARGHGNQPQHF. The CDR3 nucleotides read TGCAGTGCTAGGGGGCACGGCAATCAGCCCCAGCATTTT.

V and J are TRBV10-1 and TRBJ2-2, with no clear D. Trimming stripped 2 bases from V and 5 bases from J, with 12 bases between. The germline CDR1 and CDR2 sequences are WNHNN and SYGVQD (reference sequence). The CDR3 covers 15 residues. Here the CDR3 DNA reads TGCGCCAGCAGTGAGGGTCCCGCGCGGACCGGGGAGCTGTTTTTT. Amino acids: CASSEGPARTGELFF.

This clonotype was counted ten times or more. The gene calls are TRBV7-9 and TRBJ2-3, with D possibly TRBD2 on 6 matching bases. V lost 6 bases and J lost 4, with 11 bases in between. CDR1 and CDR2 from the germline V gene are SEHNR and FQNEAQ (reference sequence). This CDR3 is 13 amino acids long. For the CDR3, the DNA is TGTGCCAGCAGGCGGGGCGGTGCAGATACGCAGTATTTT. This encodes CASRRGGADTQYF.

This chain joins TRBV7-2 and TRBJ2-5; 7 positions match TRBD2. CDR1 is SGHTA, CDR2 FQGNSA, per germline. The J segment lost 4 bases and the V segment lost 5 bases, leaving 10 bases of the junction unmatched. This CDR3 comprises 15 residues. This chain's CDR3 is CASSRVPTSVETQYF. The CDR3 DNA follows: TGTGCCAGCAGCCGGGTTCCAACTAGCGTAGAGACCCAGTACTTC.

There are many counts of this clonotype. For the CDR3, the DNA is TGCGCCAGCAGCCAAGATAGGCGCAACTCCTACGAGCAGTACTTC. Translated: CASSQDRRNSYEQYF. The rearrangement joins TRBV4-3 to TRBJ2-7; D remains unclear. The V and J ends lost 0 bases and 0 bases respectively, with 9 bases between them. The CDR3 spans 15 residues. Germline V gives CDR1 LGHNA, CDR2 YSLEER.

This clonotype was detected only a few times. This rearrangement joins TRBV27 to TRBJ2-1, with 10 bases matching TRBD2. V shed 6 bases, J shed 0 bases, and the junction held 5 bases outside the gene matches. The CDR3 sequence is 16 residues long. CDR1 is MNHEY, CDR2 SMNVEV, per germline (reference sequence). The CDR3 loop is CASRMTSGYSYNEQFF. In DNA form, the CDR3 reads TGTGCCAGCAGAATGACTAGCGGGTACTCCTACAATGAGCAGTTCTTC.

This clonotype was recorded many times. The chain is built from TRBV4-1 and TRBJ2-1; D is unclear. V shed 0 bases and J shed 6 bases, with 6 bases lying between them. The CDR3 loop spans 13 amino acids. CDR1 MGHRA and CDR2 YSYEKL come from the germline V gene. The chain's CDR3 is CASSQESRNEQFF. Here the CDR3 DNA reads TGCGCCAGCAGCCAAGAGTCGCGCAATGAGCAGTTCTTC.

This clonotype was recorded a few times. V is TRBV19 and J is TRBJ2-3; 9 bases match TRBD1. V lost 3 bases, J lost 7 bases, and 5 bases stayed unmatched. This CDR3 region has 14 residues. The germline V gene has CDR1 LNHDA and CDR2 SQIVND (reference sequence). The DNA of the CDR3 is TGTGCCAGTAGTATTTCACAGGGGGCTAATACGCAGTATTTT. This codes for CASSISQGANTQYF.

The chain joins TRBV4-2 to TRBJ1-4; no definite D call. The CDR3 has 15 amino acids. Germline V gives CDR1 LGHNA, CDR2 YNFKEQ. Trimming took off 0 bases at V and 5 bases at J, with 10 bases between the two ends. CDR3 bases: TGTGCCAGCAGCCAAGAGGTCCGGGGAAATGAAAAACTGTTTTTT. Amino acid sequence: CASSQEVRGNEKLFF.

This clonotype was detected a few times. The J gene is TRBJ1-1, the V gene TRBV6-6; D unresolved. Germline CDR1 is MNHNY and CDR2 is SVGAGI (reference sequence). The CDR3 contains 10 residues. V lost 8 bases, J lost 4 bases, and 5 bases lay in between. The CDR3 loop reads CASAVTEAFF. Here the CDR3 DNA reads TGTGCCAGCGCGGTCACTGAAGCTTTCTTT.

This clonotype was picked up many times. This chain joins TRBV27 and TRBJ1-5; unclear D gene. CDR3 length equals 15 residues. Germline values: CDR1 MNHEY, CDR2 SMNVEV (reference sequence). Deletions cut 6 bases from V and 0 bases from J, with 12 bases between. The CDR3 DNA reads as TGTGCCAGCAGCCCGCTCGGGTATAGCAATCAGCCCCAGCATTTT. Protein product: CASSPLGYSNQPQHF.

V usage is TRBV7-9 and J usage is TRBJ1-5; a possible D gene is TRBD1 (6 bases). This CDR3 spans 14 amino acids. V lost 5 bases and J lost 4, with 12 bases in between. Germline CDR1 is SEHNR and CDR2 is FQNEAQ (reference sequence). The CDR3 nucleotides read TGTGCCAGCAGCCCGGACAGCCTAAATCAGCCCCAGCATTTT. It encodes CASSPDSLNQPQHF.

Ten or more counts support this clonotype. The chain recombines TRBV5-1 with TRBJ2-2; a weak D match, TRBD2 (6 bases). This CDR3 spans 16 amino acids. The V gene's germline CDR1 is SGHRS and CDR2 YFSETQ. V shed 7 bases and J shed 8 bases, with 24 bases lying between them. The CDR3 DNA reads TGCGCCAGCGCCTCCAGCGGGTGGGCTTTGGAAGGGGAGCTGTTTTTT. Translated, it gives CASASSGWALEGELFF.

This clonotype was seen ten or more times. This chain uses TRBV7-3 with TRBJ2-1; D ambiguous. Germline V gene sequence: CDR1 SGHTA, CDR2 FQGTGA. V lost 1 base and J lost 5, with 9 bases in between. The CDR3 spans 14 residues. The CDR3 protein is CASSLNRLNNEQFF. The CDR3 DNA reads TGTGCCAGCAGCTTAAACCGGCTTAACAATGAGCAGTTCTTC.

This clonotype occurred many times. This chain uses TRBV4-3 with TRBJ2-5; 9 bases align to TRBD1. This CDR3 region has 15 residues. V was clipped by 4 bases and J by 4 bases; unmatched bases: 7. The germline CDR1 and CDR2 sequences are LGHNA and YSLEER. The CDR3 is CASSPQGAEGETQYF. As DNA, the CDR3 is TGCGCCAGCAGCCCACAGGGGGCGGAGGGAGAGACCCAGTACTTC.

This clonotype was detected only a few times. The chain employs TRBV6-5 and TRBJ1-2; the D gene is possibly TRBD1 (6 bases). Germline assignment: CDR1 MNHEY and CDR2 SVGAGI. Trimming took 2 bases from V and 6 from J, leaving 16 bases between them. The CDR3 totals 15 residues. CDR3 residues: CASSYGGQPVDGYTF. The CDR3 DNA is TGTGCCAGCAGTTACGGGGGGCAGCCCGTGGATGGCTACACCTTC.

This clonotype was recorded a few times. The CDR3 here is CAWSVGGETQYF. Written as DNA, the CDR3 is TGTGCCTGGAGTGTAGGGGGCGAGACCCAGTACTTC. The genes are TRBV30 and TRBJ2-5, with 7 bases that match TRBD1. Germline V gene lookup returns CDR1 GTSNPN and CDR2 SVGIG (reference sequence). The CDR3 extends over 12 amino acids. V lost 0 bases, J lost 5 bases, and 0 bases stayed unmatched.